Included here is one T cell receptor beta chain sequence, with context. What it binds is unknown. The sample belongs to a study of T cells in localized non-small cell lung cancer. Broader study findings: Analysis by sequencing included only one tumor region, so heterogeneity remains possible. Of the top 100 tumor clones, median approximately 50 were in adjacent lung, about 26 among its top 100. Exceeding tumor, uninvolved adjacent lung had the highest T cell clonality. Increased T cell density in blood showed an association with longer overall survival.

The CDR3 runs to 15 residues. Germline V gives CDR1 SGHRS, CDR2 YFSETQ. V lost 0 bases and J lost 1, with 7 bases in between. Clones were read by immunoSEQ multiplex PCR, and TCRdb kept only the in-frame ones, dropping some. The sample shows around 91,000 clones, approximately 86% of them seen only once. The rearrangement uses TRBV5-1 and TRBJ2-2; unclear D gene. The sequencing used peripheral blood, collected before any cancer treatment. This sequence originates from a man aged 35-69 years with stage I squamous cell lung carcinoma. CDR3 loop: CASSLDPLNTGELFF. The CDR3 nucleotides are TGCGCCAGCAGCTTGGACCCCTTGAACACCGGGGAGCTGTTTTTT.